The 24 T cell receptor beta chains below were found in one sample sequenced in a study of vaccination and CD4 T cells after COVID-19 (dated by TCRdb to between 2021 and 2024). The sample's treatment or condition label is to be understood as: roughly 10-day PBMC culture with coronavirus spike peptide pools or control peptides (ViraFEST assay). No antigen has been assigned to these receptors. Libraries were made using PCR. The data were produced on an Illumina iSeq 100. DNA from cultured CD4+ T cells was subjected to TCR sequencing with the Oncomine TCR Beta short-read assay at the Johns Hopkins FTIC core. Through fastp at Q25 and MiXCR, TCRdb rebuilt clones from the public reads, retaining in-frame beta chains. Entries that share a CDR3 protein sequence are merged under the most common genes and DNA. This sample lists over 10,000 distinct CDR3 sequences; around 60% were detected once. The top ten clonotypes cover around 9% of the sample.

Sequences were obtained from CD4+ T cells from blood, cultured in vitro. The receptor source for this set is a human donor who had recovered from COVID-19.

With respect to this clonotype: At one end, the junction sequence differs from germline, possibly due to a read error. V and J are TRBV5-4 and TRBJ2-5; D possibly corresponds to TRBD1 (6 bases). This CDR3 spans 14 amino acids. CDR1 and CDR2 (germline): SGHNT, YYREEE (reference sequence). The CDR3 coding sequence is TGCGCCAGCAGCCTTGGATCAGGGGTAGAGACCCAGTACTTC. This sequence encodes CASSLGSGVETQYF. Supplemented by reference TRBV5-4 and TRBJ2-5, the full variable domain reads ETGVTQSPTHLIKTRGQQVTLRCSSQSGHNTVSWYQQALGQGPQFIFQYYREEENGRGNFPPRFSGLQFPNYSSELNVNALELDDSALYLCASSLGSGVETQYFGPGTRLLVL.

This clonotype was observed a few times. The V gene is TRBV30, the J gene TRBJ1-5; D remains ambiguous. The germline V gene has CDR1 GTSNPN and CDR2 SVGIG (reference sequence). The CDR3 is 14 amino acids. V was pared by 3 bases and J by 4 bases, with 13 bases between. In nucleotides, the CDR3 is TGTGCCTGGAGGGTGGCCGGTTCGAATCAGCCCCAGCATTTT. It yields the protein CAWRVAGSNQPQHF.

CDR3: CASVPPGGITDTQYF. The CDR3, as DNA: TGTGCTAGTGTCCCCCCCGGGGGGATCACAGATACGCAGTATTTT. V is TRBV12-5 and J is TRBJ2-3, with TRBD2 matching 7 bases. The CDR3 sequence is 15 residues long. CDR1 and CDR2 (germline): LGHNT, FRNRAP. V was clipped by 7 bases and J by 2 bases; unmatched bases: 9. Complete variable domain (other parts from reference TRBV12-5 and TRBJ2-3): DARVTQTPRHKVTEMGQEVTMRCQPILGHNTVFWYRQTMMQGLELLAYFRNRAPLDDSGMPKDRFSAEMPDATLATLKIQPSEPRDSAVYFCASVPPGGITDTQYFGPGTRLTVL.

The chain recombines TRBV7-2 with TRBJ1-2; D remains unclear. The V gene lost 3 bases and the J gene lost 6 bases, with 14 bases spanning the gap. The CDR3 has 14 residues. CDR1 is SGHTA, CDR2 FQGNSA, per germline. CDR3 nucleotides: TGTGCCAGCAGCTTTCGCCATGACAAACATGGCTACACCTTC. It translates to CASSFRHDKHGYTF.

V and J are TRBV20-1 and TRBJ1-4; no clear D. Trimming left V 3 bases short and J 3 bases short, with 14 bases between. Germline CDR1 reads DFQATT; CDR2 reads SNEGSKA (reference sequence). There are 15 residues in the CDR3. The CDR3 spells CSASRRRRPNEKLFF. For the CDR3, the DNA is TGCAGTGCTAGTCGCAGGCGACGGCCTAATGAAAAACTGTTTTTT.

The chain is built from TRBV7-8 and TRBJ2-5; tentative D call: TRBD1 (5 bases). CDR1 SGHVS and CDR2 FQNEAQ come from the germline V gene. CDR3 length equals 13 residues. Trimming cost V 5 bases and J 5 bases, with 12 bases left between them. CDR3 amino acids: CASSVGVRETQYF. In nucleotides, the CDR3 is TGTGCCAGCAGCGTAGGGGTGCGGGAGACCCAGTACTTC.

The rearrangement links TRBV20-1 to TRBJ2-3; 8 bases match TRBD2. CDR1 is DFQATT and CDR2 is SNEGSKA in the germline V gene (reference sequence). V lost 3 bases to trimming and J lost 3 bases; unmatched junction nucleotides: 8. The CDR3 is made up of 15 amino acids. CDR3 sequence reads: CSASGGALVTDTQYF. The CDR3 DNA is TGCAGTGCTAGCGGGGGGGCGCTTGTGACAGATACGCAGTATTTT.

The chain recombines TRBV6-1 with TRBJ2-3; D possibly corresponds to TRBD2 (6 bases). The germline V gene encodes CDR1 MNHNS and CDR2 SASEGT. The CDR3 has 17 amino acids. V gave up 6 bases and J gave up 1 base, with 20 bases separating them. In nucleotides, the CDR3 is TGTGCCAGCAGAGCGCTGTTGGCGGGAAGGGGCACAGATACGCAGTATTTT. It yields the protein CASRALLAGRGTDTQYF.

The chain recombines TRBV6-5 with TRBJ2-3; 14 positions match TRBD2. This CDR3 region has 20 residues. CDR1 and CDR2 (germline): MNHEY, SVGAGI. Trimming cost V 0 bases and J 2 bases; bases outside gene matches: 10. The CDR3 DNA reads TGTGCCAGCAGTTACTCCATTGTTGGGACTAGCGGGGGAAACACAGATACGCAGTATTTT. Translating gives CASSYSIVGTSGGNTDTQYF.

The chain links TRBV7-2 to TRBJ1-1; TRBD1 might be the D (5 bases). V lost 3 bases and J 1 base, leaving 9 bases between the germline ends. The CDR3 runs 14 residues. Germline lookup yields CDR1 SGHTA and CDR2 FQGNSA. The DNA of the CDR3 is TGTGCCAGCAGCTTCCGGCAGGGGAACACTGAAGCTTTCTTT. Amino acid sequence: CASSFRQGNTEAFF.

The chain carries TRBV6-1 and TRBJ2-7, with 8 positions matching TRBD2. The CDR3 contains 16 residues. The trim removed 6 bases at V and 3 bases at J, leaving 13 bases unmatched. CDR1 is MNHNS and CDR2 is SASEGT in the germline V gene. CDR3 in DNA: TGTGCCAGCAGCCGTCGACTAGCGAGGTCTAGCTACGAGCAGTACTTC. It specifies CASSRRLARSSYEQYF.

This chain connects TRBV7-8 to TRBJ1-5, with D unclear. CDR3 length: 13 residues. Per germline, CDR1 SGHVS and CDR2 FQNEAQ. Deletions cut 5 bases from V and 0 bases from J, with 5 bases between. CDR3 sequence reads: CASSPDSNQPQHF. In DNA form, the CDR3 reads TGTGCCAGCAGCCCAGATAGCAATCAGCCCCAGCATTTT.

The J gene is TRBJ1-5, the V gene TRBV15; 8 positions agree with TRBD1. Per the germline V gene, CDR1 is LNHNV and CDR2 is YYDKDF (reference sequence). Losses at the gene ends were 3 bases for V and 7 bases for J; bases not matched to a gene: 2. CDR3 length: 13 amino acids. The CDR3 bases are TGTGCCACCAGCAGGGACAGGGAACAGCCCCAGCATTTT. Protein: CATSRDREQPQHF.

The gene calls are TRBV20-1 and TRBJ2-3, with TRBD1 matching over 7 bases. The CDR3 extends over 15 amino acids. Germline V gives CDR1 DFQATT, CDR2 SNEGSKA (reference sequence). The ends lost 0 bases at V and 7 bases at J; junction bases unmatched: 10. The CDR3 DNA is TGCAGTGCTAGAGACGTAGGGGGCAGTTTTAATACGCAGTATTTT. Its translation: CSARDVGGSFNTQYF.

The table lists this clonotype with a few counts. The gene calls are TRBV21-1 and TRBJ2-2; TRBD1, the D gene given by the table, was not confirmed from the DNA. TRBV21-1 is given as a pseudogene. The CDR3 loop spans 16 amino acids. The DNA of the CDR3 is TGTGCCAGCAGCAAAGTCGAGACAGACAACACCGGGGAGCTGTTTTTT. Translation: CASSKVETDNTGELFF.

This clonotype was counted only a few times. The chain uses TRBV12-3 or TRBV12-4 and TRBJ1-2; the D gene is possibly TRBD1 (5 bases). The CDR3 has 14 amino acids. Trimming cost V 7 bases and J 6 bases, with 18 bases left between them. CDR3 protein: CASTNPPLGDGYTF. The CDR3 DNA sequence: TGTGCCAGCACCAACCCCCCCCTGGGGGATGGCTACACCTTC.

The V call is TRBV18, the J call TRBJ2-3; D remains unclear. This CDR3 is built from 15 residues. V was cut by 3 bases and J by 2 bases, with 12 bases left in between. Germline CDR1 reads KGHSH; CDR2 reads LQKENI. The CDR3 loop reads CASSPTGRNTDTQYF. The CDR3 DNA follows: TGTGCCAGCTCACCTACCGGGCGAAACACAGATACGCAGTATTTT.

The J gene is TRBJ2-2, the V gene TRBV6-1; D is ambiguous. Germline CDR1 MNHNS, CDR2 SASEGT. The CDR3 has 13 residues. With 3 bases removed from V and 1 base from J, the gap between germline ends came to 3 bases. The CDR3 bases are TGTGCCAGCAGTGAGGGGAACACCGGGGAGCTGTTTTTT. Translation gives CASSEGNTGELFF.

The chain recombines TRBV20-1 with TRBJ1-1; a weak D match, TRBD1 (5 bases). Trimming shortened V by 4 bases and J by 4 bases, and 10 bases separated the two germline ends. Germline V CDR1 and CDR2: DFQATT, SNEGSKA (reference sequence). The CDR3 loop spans 12 amino acids. The DNA for the CDR3 is TGCAGTGCTATCCCAGGGTTCACTGAAGCTTTCTTT. Its translation: CSAIPGFTEAFF.

The rearrangement links TRBV11-3 to TRBJ2-2, with D unclear. The V end was cut by 5 bases, the J end by 4 bases, with 8 bases between. Germline values: CDR1 SGHNT, CDR2 YENEEA. The CDR3 extends over 13 amino acids. CDR3 sequence (DNA): TGTGCCAGCAGCCCGCTCCCCACCGGGGAGCTGTTTTTT. Translated: CASSPLPTGELFF. Full variable domain (remainder filled in from reference TRBV11-3 and TRBJ2-2): EAGVVQSPRYKIIEKKQPVAFWCNPISGHNTLYWYLQNLGQGPELLIRYENEEAVDDSQLPKDRFSAERLKGVDSTLKIQPAELGDSAVYLCASSPLPTGELFFGEGSRLTVL.

A few counts support this clonotype. The chain carries TRBV28 and TRBJ2-4; weak D call: TRBD2 (5 bases). This CDR3 contains 15 residues. Per germline, CDR1 MDHEN and CDR2 SYDVKM. Trimming shortened V by 5 bases and J by 0 bases, and 11 bases separated the two germline ends. This CDR3 reads CASSPGSVAKNIQYF. CDR3 DNA: TGTGCCAGCAGTCCGGGGAGTGTAGCCAAAAACATTCAGTACTTC.

The chain joins TRBV12-1 to TRBJ2-7; no DNA check was done on the table's D call, TRBD1. TRBV12-1 is termed a pseudogene. This CDR3 region has 13 residues. CDR3 DNA: TGTGCCAGCAGCTTGGGGCCTTGTTACGAGCAGTACTTC. Translation: CASSLGPCYEQYF.

This clonotype showed up just once. This rearrangement joins TRBV27 to TRBJ2-2; 12 bases align to TRBD2. The V gene end was trimmed by 6 bases and the J gene end by 1 base; junction bases not matched to a gene: 3. The CDR3 runs to 16 residues. CDR1 is MNHEY, CDR2 SMNVEV, per germline (reference sequence). The CDR3 sequence: CASRLTSGRNTGELFF. CDR3 sequence (DNA): TGTGCCAGCAGATTGACTAGCGGGAGGAACACCGGGGAGCTGTTTTTT.

In its sample, this clonotype is medium-sized (0.01 to 0.1%). The CDR3 region is CASSYSRGAFEQYF. The CDR3 DNA is TGTGCCAGCAGTTACTCGAGGGGAGCATTCGAGCAGTACTTC. V and J are TRBV6-5 and TRBJ2-7; the D call may be TRBD1 or TRBD2 (5 bases each). The CDR3 has 14 residues. Germline V gene data show CDR1 as MNHEY and CDR2 as SVGAGI. V was shortened by 0 bases and J by 6 bases, with 12 bases between the two germline ends.